This TCR beta chain derives from a study of cytomegalovirus exposure and HLA in healthy donors (dated by TCRdb to 2016 to 2017). Regarding the research as a whole: An earlier analysis of approximately 640 of the donors reported about 250 Gb of sequence data and more than 90 million unique TCR beta sequences from 150 million to 200 million T cells. Around 330 gigabases of sequencing data and approximately 91 million unique TCR sequences made up an early release that covered roughly 670 HLA-typed donors. Of the roughly 430 genotyped donors, about 84% fell in the genetic ancestry cluster associated with self-reported Caucasian donors. The study aimed to test whether signatures of past pathogen exposure could be identified by cataloging public T cell receptors. Using immunosequencing, the study profiled T cell repertoires from 500 to 800 subjects and related those repertoires to cytomegalovirus serostatus. Along with the roughly 670-subject first cohort, a separate validation cohort of 120 different subjects was used. High-throughput TCR immunosequencing, statistical association of individual TCRs with disease status, and machine learning were combined to predict cytomegalovirus infection status. A later analysis re-examined previously published TCR beta repertoires from around 670 donors and added high-resolution HLA genotyping to investigate patterns of TCR occurrence. Rather than using new phenotypic data, the later analysis identified candidate immune exposures from TCR beta sequences and from how often those sequences occurred across donors. In an earlier analysis of around 540 of the donors, high-throughput TCR beta sequencing was used to judge whether each TCR beta V gene segment behaved as functional or pseudogenic. Donor age, sex, ethnicity and CMV serostatus were collected together with the repertoire data. Genome-wide SNP genotypes for about 55% of the roughly 670 donors were used in a later genetic analysis, which treated that subset as a discovery cohort. Every discovery cohort repertoire had been produced on one sequencing platform. Class I and class II HLA loci were covered by the typing at four-digit resolution. The number of typed donors differed by locus: about 620-630 for A, B, C, DRB1 and DQB1; some 540 for DQA1; approximately 600 for DPA1; and roughly 490 for DPB1. Because of strong linkage in the cohort, a handful of DR-DQ haplotypes were treated as single units for association and clustering. Among 398 genotyped donors of the cohort, an average of around 250,000 unique TCR beta nucleotide sequences was sequenced per donor, of which approximately 19% were non-productive.

With regard to this clone: Its binding antigen is unknown. The input lacks base qualities; no much larger clone sits a single base away.

The full study reports these points: In a later analysis, HLA-associated TCR beta chains showed more clonal expansion and lower generation probabilities than non-associated chains that were equally common. Strong co-occurrence of HLA alleles, especially DR and DQ, made assigning TCR associations to individual alleles difficult. While some public TCRs were present in many individuals, most TCR sequences turned up only very rarely across donors. Correlated functional status among segregating V segments might reflect linkage disequilibrium, but an unknown experimental factor could not be ruled out. HLA typing was unavailable for some donors at each locus, so association tests used only the typed subset. V-gene and J-gene trimming of TCR beta chains was associated with a missense DCLRE1C variant in a later genetic analysis, and the association was replicated in an independent cohort. The study listed 150 to 200 TCR beta chains as associated with cytomegalovirus. Because counts were too low, about 18 rarely observed V segments, including chromosome 9 orphons, were left out of the earlier analysis of a few hundred of the donors. A few of the identified cytomegalovirus-associated TCR beta chains were confirmed in vitro to be specific for cytomegalovirus antigens. Sequencing depth was assumed to be roughly uniform across donors in the presence/absence analyses, though that assumption may not hold. Cytomegalovirus status was reported to be diagnosed by the classifier with high specificity and sensitivity in both the original and validation cohorts. This cohort had only TCR beta chains sequenced, and the lack of alpha or paired-chain data limited which features could be detected. Because the 87-base-pair reads could not distinguish some IMGT-functional V segments, including TRBV6-2 and TRBV6-3, those segments were excluded. Several of the top co-occurrence clusters appeared to be linked to parvovirus B19, influenza, CMV and Epstein-Barr virus, according to a later analysis. A further reported finding was that TCR beta sequences accurately predicted the HLA-A and HLA-B alleles for most subjects in the first cohort. In an earlier analysis of about 600 of the donors, most TCR beta V segments appeared in productive rearrangements about 90% or about 30% of the time, broadly matching IMGT annotations. Specific HLA alleles were associated with 15,000 to 20,000 TCR beta sequences at a false discovery rate of 0.05 in a later analysis. In a later analysis, TCR association rates were found to vary across HLA loci, with the most associated TCRs seen for DRB1 alleles and the fewest for HLA-C alleles. In a later genetic analysis, fewer N-insertions in productive TCRs were reported among donors in an Asian-associated ancestry cluster than the roughly 700-donor mean. A cluster of highly shared sequence variants was judged likely to represent a technical artifact of the sequencing pipeline. For the cohort, immune exposure information was limited to CMV serostatus. A later analysis found that most CMV-associated TCR beta chains appeared HLA-restricted, with HLA associations seemingly driven largely by CMV exposure. The authors suggested that the approach could potentially be extended to other disease states and immunological phenotypes.

Library prep was done by the immunoSEQ multiplex PCR assay. The multiplex PCR relied on a mix of 60 forward primers for TCR Vbeta segments and 13 reverse primers for TCR Jbeta segments. The CDR3 region of rearranged TCR beta genes was amplified from genomic DNA with a multiplex PCR assay. The Illumina HiSeq System was used to sequence the amplified TCR beta libraries as 87-base-pair reads. Turning to the authors' computational methods: In a later analysis, approximately 74 million unique TCR beta chains were counted across the roughly 670 repertoires, and about 10 million of these chains were shared by at least two donors. A nearest-neighbor algorithm error-corrected the raw reads and collapsed the reads into unique sequences, merging closely related sequences to remove PCR and sequencing errors. CDR3 sequences were aligned to IMGT reference sequences to assign V, D and J gene segments. Each retained sequence needed at least a six-nucleotide match to both a V gene segment and a J gene segment. Rearrangements were classified as productive when the CDR3 lacked stop codons and remained in frame with V and J, and all other rearrangements were classified as non-productive. Following IMGT convention, CDR3 was defined as the stretch from the second conserved V-encoded cysteine up to the conserved J-encoded phenylalanine. The earlier analysis of about 570 of the donors excluded any sequence lacking an unambiguous match to a single V gene segment. An earlier analysis of 587 of the donors classified V segments as functional when productive rearrangements were above 56.7% and as segregating when the standard deviation between donors was above 5%. To diagnose cytomegalovirus status from the catalog of TCR beta chain sequences, a statistical classification framework was built. V and J gene assignment, in a later analysis, came from comparing TCR nucleotide sequences with IMGT/GENE-DB human TR gene sequences. In a later analysis, CDR3 sequences and most-parsimonious VDJ recombination scenarios were assigned using the TCRdist pipeline. In a later analysis, each TCR beta chain was defined by its CDR3 amino acid sequence together with its V-gene family, and reads lacking a unique V-gene family were excluded. As a way to deal with suspected cross-contamination and a sequencing artifact, a later analysis dropped approximately 570 nucleotide sequences that were highly shared and had low generation probability. In a later analysis, a clonal expansion index for each public chain was calculated from normalized within-repertoire ranks of inferred template counts. Generation probabilities in a later analysis came from a VDJ recombination model fitted to out-of-frame rearrangements, and those results were checked against IGoR. In a later analysis, hypergeometric tests were used to score TCR-TCR, TCR-HLA and TCR-CMV co-occurrence, with a repertoire-size bias correction applied to TCR pairs. In a later analysis, false discovery rates were estimated by permuting HLA or CMV assignments 20 times. In a later analysis, co-occurring TCRs were grouped using DBSCAN, with TCRdist sequence similarity added in when clustering inside HLA-allele-positive subsets. For co-occurrence clustering, repertoires with fewer than 30,000 or more than 120,000 public chains were excluded, along with 4 to 6 repertoires with anomalous nucleotide sharing. In its TCRdb copy, this immuneACCESS table keeps in-frame sequences only and misses some clones. Where compared with another copy, unresolved V genes explain less than half of these, and the others have no known cause. From that table come the V and J calls and clone size; the DNA was used to work out D and trimming. The sample data list 95,000 to 150,000 clones, and roughly 80% of these were observed just once. The ten top clones hold roughly 4% of the sample.

In total, approximately 690 healthy bone marrow donors made up the cohort. At the time of sampling, all cohort members were nominally healthy, though unrecorded immune exposures were likely present. The donor tested CMV seropositive and was one of the 289 seropositive cohort members. A peripheral blood sample was provided by each donor, and peripheral blood mononuclear cells were used for TCR beta sequencing. Genomic DNA extraction from the blood cell samples was performed with the Qiagen DNeasy Blood Extraction Kit. V and J lose 1 base and 4 bases, and a span of 19 bases separates them. In the germline V gene, CDR1 corresponds to SGHTA and CDR2 to FQGNSA. The CDR3 runs 17 residues from the cysteine to the phenylalanine. Only CDR3 DNA remains: 51 bases, in frame from the first base.

The source material was PBMCs. This receptor was obtained from a man aged 18 to 29 in good health and CMV-seropositive. This receptor chain uses TRBV7-2 and TRBJ2-5; no D gene is confidently identified. The nucleotides are TGTGCCAGCAGCTTAGATACTGAGTCTGCTTACCGAGAGACCCAGTACTTC. It specifies CASSLDTESAYRETQYF.